Detailed here is one T cell receptor delta chain. Its antigen is not identified. A far larger clone is only one base removed, so a read error is likely. The sample contains more than one DNA sequence encoding this CDR3. TCRdb fed the multiplex PCR reads to CATT. Among about 89,000 delta-chain clones listed, almost 1.5% were seen once. Vgamma9/Vdelta2+ and Vdelta2-negative gammadelta T cells were flow-sorted from PBMC for bulk sequencing. The V gene's germline CDR1 is GEAIGNYY and CDR2 EKD. This CDR3 has 20 residues. The record originates from a study of γδ T cells in repeated Plasmodium falciparum infection. Across the whole study: Malian repertoires were sampled cross-sectionally without transmission and longitudinally through febrile malaria. Study-level points and caveats: Over time and infection, Vgamma9/Vdelta2+ repertoires remained highly stable and polyclonal. Repeated controlled infections reportedly drove waves of new clonotype selection in Vdelta2-negative, mostly Vdelta1+, gammadelta repertoires.

The gene calls are TRDV2 and TRDJ1; TRDD3 agrees at 9 bases. The specimen sequenced was gamma-delta T cells from blood. This clonotype was sampled from a pool of human donors (malaria-infected and uninfected, not separated). CDR3 DNA: TGTGCCTGTGACAGACTGCTGGGGGATTCGCTAGACCGACACACGGATAAACTCATCTTT. Amino acids: CACDRLLGDSLDRHTDKLIF.